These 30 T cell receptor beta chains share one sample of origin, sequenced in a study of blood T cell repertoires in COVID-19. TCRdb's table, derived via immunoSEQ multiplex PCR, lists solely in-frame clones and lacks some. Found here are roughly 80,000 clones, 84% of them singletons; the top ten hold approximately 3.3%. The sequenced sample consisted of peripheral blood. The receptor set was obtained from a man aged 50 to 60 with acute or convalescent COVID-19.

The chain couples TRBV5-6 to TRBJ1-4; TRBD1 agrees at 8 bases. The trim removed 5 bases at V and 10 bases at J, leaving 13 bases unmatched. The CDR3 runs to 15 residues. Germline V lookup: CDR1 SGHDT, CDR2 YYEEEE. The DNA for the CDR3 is TGTGCCAGCAGATTCCGGGACAGGACAGACGGAAAACTGTTTTTT. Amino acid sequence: CASRFRDRTDGKLFF.

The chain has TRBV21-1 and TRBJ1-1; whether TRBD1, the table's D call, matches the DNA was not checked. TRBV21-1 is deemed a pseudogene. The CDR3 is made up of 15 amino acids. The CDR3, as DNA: TGTGCCAGCAGCAAGCCGGGACAGGGGAACACTGAAGCTTTCTTT. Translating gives CASSKPGQGNTEAFF.

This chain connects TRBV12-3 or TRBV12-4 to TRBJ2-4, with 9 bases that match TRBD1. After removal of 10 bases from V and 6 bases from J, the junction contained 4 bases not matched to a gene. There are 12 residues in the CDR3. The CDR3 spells CAIDRGSNIQYF. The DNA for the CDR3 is TGTGCCATTGACAGGGGGTCAAACATTCAGTACTTC.

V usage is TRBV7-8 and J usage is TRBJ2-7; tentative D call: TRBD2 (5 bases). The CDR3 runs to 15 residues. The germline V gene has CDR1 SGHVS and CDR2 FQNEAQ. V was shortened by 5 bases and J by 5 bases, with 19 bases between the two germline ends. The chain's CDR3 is CASSQSRTAFNEQYF. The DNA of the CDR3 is TGTGCCAGCAGCCAAAGCCGGACTGCCTTCAACGAGCAGTACTTC. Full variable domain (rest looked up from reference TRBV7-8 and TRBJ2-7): GAGVSQSPRYKVAKRGQDVALRCDPISGHVSLFWYQQALGQGPEFLTYFQNEAQLDKSGLPSDRFFAERPEGSVSTLKIQRTQQEDSAVYLCASSQSRTAFNEQYFGPGTRLTVT.

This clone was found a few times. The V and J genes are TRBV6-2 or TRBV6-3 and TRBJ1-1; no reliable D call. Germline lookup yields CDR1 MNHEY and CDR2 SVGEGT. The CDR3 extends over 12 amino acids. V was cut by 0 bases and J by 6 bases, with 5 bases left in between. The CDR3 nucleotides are TGTGCCAGCAGTTACTCCCTGTCTGAAGCTTTCTTT. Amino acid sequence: CASSYSLSEAFF.

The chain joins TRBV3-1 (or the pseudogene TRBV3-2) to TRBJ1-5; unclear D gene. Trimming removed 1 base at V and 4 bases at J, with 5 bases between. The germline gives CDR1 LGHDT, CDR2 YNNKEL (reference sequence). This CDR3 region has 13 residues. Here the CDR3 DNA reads TGTGCCAGCAGCCAAGGACTGAATCAGCCCCAGCATTTT. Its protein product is CASSQGLNQPQHF.

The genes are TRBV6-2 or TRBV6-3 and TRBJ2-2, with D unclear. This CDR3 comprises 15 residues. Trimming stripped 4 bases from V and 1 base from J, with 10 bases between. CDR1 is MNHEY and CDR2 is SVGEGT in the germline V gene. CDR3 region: CASSSLPGNTGELFF. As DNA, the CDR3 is TGTGCCAGCAGTTCCCTCCCGGGGAACACCGGGGAGCTGTTTTTT.

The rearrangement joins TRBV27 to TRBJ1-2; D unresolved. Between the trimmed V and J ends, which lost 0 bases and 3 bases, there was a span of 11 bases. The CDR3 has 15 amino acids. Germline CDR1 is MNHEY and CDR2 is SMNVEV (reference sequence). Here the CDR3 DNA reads TGTGCCAGCAGTTTATCTGGTGAGGTTTACTATGGCTACACCTTC. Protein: CASSLSGEVYYGYTF.

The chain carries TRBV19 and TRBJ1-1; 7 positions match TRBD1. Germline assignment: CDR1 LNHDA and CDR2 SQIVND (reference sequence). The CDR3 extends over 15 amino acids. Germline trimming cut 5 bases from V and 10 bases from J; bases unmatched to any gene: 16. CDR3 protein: CASSSQTGINSAAFF. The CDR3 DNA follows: TGTGCCAGTAGTTCCCAGACAGGGATTAATTCGGCAGCTTTCTTT.

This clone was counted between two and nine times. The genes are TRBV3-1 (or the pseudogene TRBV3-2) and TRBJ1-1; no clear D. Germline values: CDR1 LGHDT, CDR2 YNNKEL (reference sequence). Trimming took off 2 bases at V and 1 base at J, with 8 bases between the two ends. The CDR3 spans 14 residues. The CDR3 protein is CASSQRVSNTEAFF. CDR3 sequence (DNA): TGTGCCAGCAGCCAACGGGTCTCGAACACTGAAGCTTTCTTT.

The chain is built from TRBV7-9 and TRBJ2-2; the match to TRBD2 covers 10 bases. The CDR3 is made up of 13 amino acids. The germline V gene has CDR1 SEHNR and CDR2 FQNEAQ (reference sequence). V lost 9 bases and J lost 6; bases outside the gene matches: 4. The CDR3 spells CARSSGRPGELFF. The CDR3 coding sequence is TGTGCCAGGTCTAGCGGGAGACCCGGGGAGCTGTTTTTT.

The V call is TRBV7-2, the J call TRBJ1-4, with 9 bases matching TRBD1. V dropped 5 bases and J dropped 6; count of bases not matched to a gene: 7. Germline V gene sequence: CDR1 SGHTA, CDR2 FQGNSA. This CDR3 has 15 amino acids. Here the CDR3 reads CASSLGQGRDEKLFF. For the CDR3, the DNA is TGTGCCAGCAGCCTTGGACAGGGGCGGGATGAAAAACTGTTTTTT.

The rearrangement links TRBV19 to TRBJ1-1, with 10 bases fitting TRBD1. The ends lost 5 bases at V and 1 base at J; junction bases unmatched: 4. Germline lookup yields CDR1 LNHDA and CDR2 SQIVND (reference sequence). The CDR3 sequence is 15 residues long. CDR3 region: CASSGWTGGNTEAFF. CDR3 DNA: TGTGCCAGTAGTGGATGGACAGGGGGGAACACTGAAGCTTTCTTT.

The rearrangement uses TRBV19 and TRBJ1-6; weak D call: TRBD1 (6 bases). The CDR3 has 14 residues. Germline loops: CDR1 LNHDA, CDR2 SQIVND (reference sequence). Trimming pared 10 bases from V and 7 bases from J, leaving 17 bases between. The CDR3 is CATLGAGDNSPLHF. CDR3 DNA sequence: TGTGCCACCCTCGGGGCAGGGGACAATTCACCCCTCCACTTT.

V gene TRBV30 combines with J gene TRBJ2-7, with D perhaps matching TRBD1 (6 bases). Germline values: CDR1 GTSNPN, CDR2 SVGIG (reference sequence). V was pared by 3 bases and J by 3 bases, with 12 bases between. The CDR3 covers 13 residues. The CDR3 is CAWSQGRGYEQYF. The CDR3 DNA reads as TGTGCCTGGAGCCAAGGCAGGGGCTACGAGCAGTACTTC.

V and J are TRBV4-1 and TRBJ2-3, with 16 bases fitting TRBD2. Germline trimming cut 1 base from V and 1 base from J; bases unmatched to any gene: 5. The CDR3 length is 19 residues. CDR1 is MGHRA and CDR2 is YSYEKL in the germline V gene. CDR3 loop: CASSQVGLAGGRGTDTQYF. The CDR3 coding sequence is TGCGCCAGCAGCCAAGTGGGACTAGCGGGGGGGCGAGGCACAGATACGCAGTATTTT.

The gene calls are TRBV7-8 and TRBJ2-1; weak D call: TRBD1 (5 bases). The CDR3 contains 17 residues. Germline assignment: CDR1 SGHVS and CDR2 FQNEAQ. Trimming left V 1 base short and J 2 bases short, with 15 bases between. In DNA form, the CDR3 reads TGTGCCAGCAGCTTAGGTGGCTCCAGGGCCACCTACAATGAGCAGTTCTTC. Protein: CASSLGGSRATYNEQFF.

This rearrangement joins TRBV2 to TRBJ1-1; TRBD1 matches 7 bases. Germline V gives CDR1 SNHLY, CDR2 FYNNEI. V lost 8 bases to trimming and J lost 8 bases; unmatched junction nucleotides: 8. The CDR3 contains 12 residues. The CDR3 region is CASASSGQEAFF. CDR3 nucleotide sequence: TGTGCCAGCGCTAGCTCGGGACAGGAAGCTTTCTTT.

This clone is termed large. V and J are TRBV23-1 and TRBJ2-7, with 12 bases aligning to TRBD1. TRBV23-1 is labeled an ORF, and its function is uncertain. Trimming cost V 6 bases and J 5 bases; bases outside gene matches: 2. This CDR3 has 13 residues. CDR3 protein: CASRGQGANEQYF. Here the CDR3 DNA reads TGCGCCAGCAGGGGACAGGGGGCCAACGAGCAGTACTTC.

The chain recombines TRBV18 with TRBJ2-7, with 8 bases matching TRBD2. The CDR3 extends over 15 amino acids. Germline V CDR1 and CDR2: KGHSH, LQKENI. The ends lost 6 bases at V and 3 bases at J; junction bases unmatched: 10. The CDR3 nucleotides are TGTGCCAGCTCCGCGGGGGGCAACCCTAACTACGAGCAGTACTTC. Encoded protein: CASSAGGNPNYEQYF.

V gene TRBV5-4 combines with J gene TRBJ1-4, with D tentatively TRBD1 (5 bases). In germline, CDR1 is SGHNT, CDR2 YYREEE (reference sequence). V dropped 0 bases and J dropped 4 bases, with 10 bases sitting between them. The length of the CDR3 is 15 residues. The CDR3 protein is CASSLASGNNEKLFF. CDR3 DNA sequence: TGTGCCAGCAGCTTGGCTTCAGGGAATAATGAAAAACTGTTTTTT. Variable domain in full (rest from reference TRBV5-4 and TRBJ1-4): ETGVTQSPTHLIKTRGQQVTLRCSSQSGHNTVSWYQQALGQGPQFIFQYYREEENGRGNFPPRFSGLQFPNYSSELNVNALELDDSALYLCASSLASGNNEKLFFGSGTQLSVL.

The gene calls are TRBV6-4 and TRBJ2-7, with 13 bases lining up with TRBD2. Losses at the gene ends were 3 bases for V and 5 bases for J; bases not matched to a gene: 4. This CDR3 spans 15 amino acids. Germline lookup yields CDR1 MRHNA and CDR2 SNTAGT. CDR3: CASSDGTSGNHEQYF. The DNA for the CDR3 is TGTGCCAGCAGTGATGGGACTAGCGGGAACCACGAGCAGTACTTC.

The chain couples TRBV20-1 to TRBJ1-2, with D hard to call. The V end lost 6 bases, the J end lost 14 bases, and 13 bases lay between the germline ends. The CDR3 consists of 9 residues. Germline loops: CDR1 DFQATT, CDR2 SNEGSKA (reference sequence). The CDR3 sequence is CSAIQTHTF. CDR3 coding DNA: TGCAGTGCGATACAGACCCATACCTTC.

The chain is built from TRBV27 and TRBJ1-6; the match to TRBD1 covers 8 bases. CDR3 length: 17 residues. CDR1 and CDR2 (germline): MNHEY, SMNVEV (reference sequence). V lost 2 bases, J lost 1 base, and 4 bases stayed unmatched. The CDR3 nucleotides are TGTGCCAGCAGTTTACAGGGGGCGAAATCCTATAATTCACCCCTCCACTTT. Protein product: CASSLQGAKSYNSPLHF.

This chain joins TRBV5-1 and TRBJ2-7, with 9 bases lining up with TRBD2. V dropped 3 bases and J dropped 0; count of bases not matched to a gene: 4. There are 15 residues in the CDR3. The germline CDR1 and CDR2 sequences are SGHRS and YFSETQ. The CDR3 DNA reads TGCGCCAGCAGCTCCGTAGCGGGAGACTCCTACGAGCAGTACTTC. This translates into CASSSVAGDSYEQYF.

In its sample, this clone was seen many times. DNA of the CDR3: TGTGCCAGCACGATGAGCACTGAAGCTTTCTTT. Translating gives CASTMSTEAFF. This rearrangement joins TRBV18 to TRBJ1-1; D gene ambiguous. The CDR3 totals 11 residues. CDR1 KGHSH and CDR2 LQKENI come from the germline V gene. The V and J ends lost 8 bases and 4 bases respectively, with 8 bases between them. Together with reference TRBV18 and TRBJ1-1, the CDR3 gives the full variable domain: NAGVMQNPRHLVRRRGQEARLRCSPMKGHSHVYWYRQLPEEGLKFMVYLQKENIIDESGMPKERFSAEFPKEGPSILRIQQVVRGDSAAYFCASTMSTEAFFGQGTRLTVV.

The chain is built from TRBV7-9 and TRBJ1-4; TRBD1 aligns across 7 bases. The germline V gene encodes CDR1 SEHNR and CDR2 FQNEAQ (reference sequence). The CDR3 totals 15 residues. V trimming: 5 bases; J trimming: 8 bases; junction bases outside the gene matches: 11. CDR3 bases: TGTGCCAGCAGCCCCGGACAGGACCTAAAGGAAAAACTGTTTTTT. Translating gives CASSPGQDLKEKLFF.

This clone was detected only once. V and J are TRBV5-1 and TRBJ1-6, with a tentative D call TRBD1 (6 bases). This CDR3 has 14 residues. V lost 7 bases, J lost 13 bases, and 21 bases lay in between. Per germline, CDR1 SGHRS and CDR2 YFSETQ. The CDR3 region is CASSVGGREGPLHF. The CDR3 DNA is TGCGCCAGCTCAGTAGGGGGTAGAGAGGGCCCCCTCCACTTT.

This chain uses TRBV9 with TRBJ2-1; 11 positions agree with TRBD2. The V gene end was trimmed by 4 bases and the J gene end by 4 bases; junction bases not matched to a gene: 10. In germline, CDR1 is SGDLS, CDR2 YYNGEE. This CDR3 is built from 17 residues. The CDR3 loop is CASSISGLAVIYNEQFF. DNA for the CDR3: TGTGCCAGCAGCATTTCGGGACTAGCGGTAATATACAATGAGCAGTTCTTC.

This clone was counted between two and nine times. The CDR3 loop is CASSWSGTFYTQYF. CDR3 coding DNA: TGTGCCAGCAGTTGGAGCGGGACATTCTATACGCAGTATTTT. The chain combines TRBV27 with TRBJ2-3, with D maybe TRBD2 (7 bases). V was cut by 4 bases and J by 7 bases, with 15 bases left in between. CDR1 and CDR2 (germline): MNHEY, SMNVEV (reference sequence). The CDR3 sequence is 14 residues long.